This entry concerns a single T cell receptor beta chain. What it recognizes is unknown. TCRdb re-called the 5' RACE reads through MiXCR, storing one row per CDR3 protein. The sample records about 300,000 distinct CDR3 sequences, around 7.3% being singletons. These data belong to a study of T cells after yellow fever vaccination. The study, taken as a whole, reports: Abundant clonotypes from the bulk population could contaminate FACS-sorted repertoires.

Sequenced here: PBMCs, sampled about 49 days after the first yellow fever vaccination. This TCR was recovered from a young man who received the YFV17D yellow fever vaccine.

CDR3 loop: CASSVAAGGGNEQFF. The CDR3 nucleotides are TGTGCCAGCAGCGTAGCAGCGGGGGGCGGGAATGAGCAGTTCTTC. This chain links TRBV9 with TRBJ2-1; 9 bases line up with TRBD2. CDR1 and CDR2 from the germline V gene are SGDLS and YYNGEE. This CDR3 has 15 residues. V lost 0 bases and J lost 7; bases outside the gene matches: 5.